A single sample gave rise to the 20 T cell receptor beta chains below, sequenced in a study of blood T cell repertoires in COVID-19. Generated by immunoSEQ multiplex PCR, the TCRdb table keeps only in-frame clones and is missing some. The top ten clones hold approximately 7.6% of a sample with 190,000 or so clones, around 82% of them seen once. The specimen was PBMCs or T cells enriched from blood (not recorded which). Every receptor here comes from a middle-aged man who had recovered from COVID-19.

The V and J genes are TRBV18 and TRBJ1-4, with TRBD1 as a possible D gene (6 bases). The CDR3 runs to 16 residues. Trimming took off 3 bases at V and 5 bases at J, with 16 bases between the two ends. Germline loops: CDR1 KGHSH, CDR2 LQKENI. CDR3 in DNA: TGTGCCAGCTCACCGAATTTACAGGGTACCAATGAAAAACTGTTTTTT. Protein product: CASSPNLQGTNEKLFF.

The rearrangement uses TRBV7-9 and TRBJ2-1; TRBD2 matches at 9 bases. J lost 4 bases, V lost 0 bases, and 1 base had no gene match. The CDR3 totals 15 residues. Germline V gene lookup returns CDR1 SEHNR and CDR2 FQNEAQ (reference sequence). CDR3 coding DNA: TGTGCCAGCAGCTTAGCTAGCGGGGGTTACAATGAGCAGTTCTTC. Amino acid sequence: CASSLASGGYNEQFF.

The rearrangement links TRBV7-3 to TRBJ1-1; D remains unclear. V shed 3 bases and J shed 1 base, with 6 bases lying between them. The CDR3 consists of 13 residues. Germline V gives CDR1 SGHTA, CDR2 FQGTGA. For the CDR3, the DNA is TGTGCCAGCAGCTTCAGTCAGAACACTGAAGCTTTCTTT. The encoded protein is CASSFSQNTEAFF.

The CDR3 here is CASSWTAQETQYF. The CDR3 DNA reads as TGTGCCAGCAGCTGGACAGCCCAAGAGACCCAGTACTTC. V usage is TRBV28 and J usage is TRBJ2-5, with a weak D call TRBD1 (6 bases). V shed 6 bases and J shed 1 base, with 9 bases lying between them. The CDR3 contains 13 residues. Looked up from germline, CDR1 is MDHEN and CDR2 is SYDVKM. Full variable domain (outside the CDR3, taken from reference TRBV28 and TRBJ2-5): DVKVTQSSRYLVKRTGEKVFLECVQDMDHENMFWYRQDPGLGLRLIYFSYDVKMKEKGDIPEGYSVSREKKERFSLILESASTNQTSMYLCASSWTAQETQYFGPGTRLLVL.

V and J are TRBV3-1 (or the pseudogene TRBV3-2) and TRBJ1-5; 8 bases line up with TRBD1. With V trimmed by 4 bases and J by 6 bases, 8 bases remained unmatched. Germline loops: CDR1 LGHDT, CDR2 YNNKEL (reference sequence). The length of the CDR3 is 15 residues. The DNA of the CDR3 is TGTGCCAGCAGCCCGTCAGGGGGCCTGGGTCAGCCCCAGCATTTT. Its protein product is CASSPSGGLGQPQHF.

The chain has TRBV6-4 and TRBJ1-5, with 7 bases lining up with TRBD1. Germline CDR1 MRHNA, CDR2 SNTAGT. J was trimmed by 6 bases and V by 2 bases; bases with no gene match: 16. The CDR3 spans 18 residues. The CDR3 sequence: CASSDQLTGSKLGQPQHF. DNA for the CDR3: TGTGCCAGCAGTGACCAACTGACAGGGTCAAAGTTAGGTCAGCCCCAGCATTTT.

The chain is built from TRBV2 and TRBJ2-4, with D possibly matching TRBD1 (6 bases). The V gene's germline CDR1 is SNHLY and CDR2 FYNNEI. The CDR3 has 15 amino acids. Trimming pared 7 bases from V and 2 bases from J, leaving 15 bases between. The CDR3 DNA sequence: TGTGCCAGCACCCCAGCAGGGGCAACCAAAAACATTCAGTACTTC. Amino acids: CASTPAGATKNIQYF.

V usage is TRBV29-1 and J usage is TRBJ1-1; 7 nucleotides line up with TRBD1. The germline V gene has CDR1 SQVTM and CDR2 ANQGSEA. V was clipped by 2 bases and J by 6 bases; unmatched bases: 6. CDR3 length: 13 amino acids. CDR3 DNA: TGCAGCGTTGAACCCCAGGGGGGCGCTGAAGCTTTCTTT. Translating it yields CSVEPQGGAEAFF.

This chain joins TRBV28 and TRBJ1-5; D gene unclear. Germline lookup yields CDR1 MDHEN and CDR2 SYDVKM. CDR3 length equals 15 residues. The V gene lost 1 base and the J gene lost 6 bases, with 13 bases spanning the gap. CDR3 in amino acids: CASSLSDFGGQPQHF. The CDR3 DNA reads as TGTGCCAGCAGTTTATCGGACTTTGGCGGTCAGCCCCAGCATTTT.

This sequence joins TRBV5-8 and TRBJ1-6; TRBD1 might be the D (6 bases). There are 16 residues in the CDR3. Germline loops: CDR1 SGHTS, CDR2 YDEGEE. Between the trimmed V and J ends, which lost 4 bases and 4 bases, there was a span of 15 bases. CDR3: CASSTLGTRYNSPLHF. As DNA, the CDR3 is TGTGCCAGCAGCACACTCGGGACAAGGTATAATTCACCCCTCCACTTT.

This clone occurred a few times. The gene calls are TRBV6-5 and TRBJ2-1; D is uncertain. V lost 6 bases and J 8 bases, leaving 14 bases between the germline ends. Germline V lookup: CDR1 MNHEY, CDR2 SVGAGI. The CDR3 has 13 amino acids. The CDR3 region has the DNA TGTGCCAGCAGGTCTCCAAGCATCTATGAGCAGTTCTTC. Protein sequence: CASRSPSIYEQFF.

The V call is TRBV10-3, the J call TRBJ1-1; weak D call: TRBD1 (5 bases). Germline V gives CDR1 ENHRY, CDR2 SYGVKD. The CDR3 is 14 residues long. Trimming took off 0 bases at V and 7 bases at J, with 12 bases between the two ends. In DNA form, the CDR3 reads TGTGCCATCAGTGAGTCGAGAGGCGGGGGTGAAGCTTTCTTT. Protein product: CAISESRGGGEAFF.

This clone is a singleton in its sample. This sequence joins TRBV7-9 and TRBJ2-3; 10 bases fit TRBD1. J was trimmed by 4 bases and V by 4 bases; bases with no gene match: 14. Germline V gene lookup returns CDR1 SEHNR and CDR2 FQNEAQ (reference sequence). The CDR3 extends over 18 amino acids. DNA of the CDR3: TGTGCCAGCAGCTCCGGGACCGGGACAGGGGTCGTCGCAGATACGCAGTATTTT. Translating it yields CASSSGTGTGVVADTQYF. Based on the CDR3 plus reference TRBV7-9 and TRBJ2-3, the full variable domain is DTGVSQNPRHKITKRGQNVTFRCDPISEHNRLYWYRQTLGQGPEFLTYFQNEAQLEKSRLLSDRFSAERPKGSFSTLEIQRTEQGDSAMYLCASSSGTGTGVVADTQYFGPGTRLTVL.

V is TRBV29-1 and J is TRBJ1-5, with D tentatively TRBD1 (5 bases). The CDR3 has 13 amino acids. Germline CDR1 is SQVTM and CDR2 is ANQGSEA. V was trimmed by 4 bases and J by 3 bases, leaving 10 bases between them. The CDR3 is CSVGQGNNQPQHF. Written as DNA, the CDR3 is TGCAGCGTTGGCCAGGGTAACAATCAGCCCCAGCATTTT.

The chain recombines TRBV9 with TRBJ1-1; 9 bases match TRBD1. V lost 2 bases and J lost 5; bases outside the gene matches: 4. CDR3 size: 14 residues. Germline loops: CDR1 SGDLS, CDR2 YYNGEE. In nucleotides, the CDR3 is TGTGCCAGCAGCGTTGGGGACAGGGCAACTGAAGCTTTCTTT. It specifies CASSVGDRATEAFF.

V is TRBV19 and J is TRBJ1-5; D gene uncertain. Germline assignment: CDR1 LNHDA and CDR2 SQIVND (reference sequence). The CDR3 contains 15 residues. The ends were cut back, 7 bases at V and 1 base at J, with 14 bases in the middle. CDR3 bases: TGTGCCAGTAATGGCGGGGTTACGAGCAATCAGCCCCAGCATTTT. Translated, it gives CASNGGVTSNQPQHF.

The chain combines TRBV6-5 with TRBJ1-6; D perhaps matches TRBD1 (6 bases). CDR3 length equals 12 residues. V lost 8 bases to trimming and J lost 6 bases, with 8 bases between them. CDR1 MNHEY and CDR2 SVGAGI come from the germline V gene. Here the CDR3 reads CASGQRNSPLHF. In DNA, the CDR3 is TGTGCCAGCGGACAGCGTAATTCACCCCTCCACTTT.

V and J are TRBV25-1 and TRBJ1-2; maybe TRBD1 (5 bases). V shed 2 bases and J shed 4 bases, with 14 bases lying between them. Germline V gives CDR1 MGHDK, CDR2 SYGVNS. The CDR3 totals 15 residues. CDR3 sequence: CASSEGRGTGYGYTF. CDR3 sequence (DNA): TGTGCCAGCAGTGAAGGGCGGGGGACTGGCTATGGCTACACCTTC.

The chain recombines TRBV19 with TRBJ1-2; D not certain. This CDR3 has 16 amino acids. CDR1 and CDR2 (germline): LNHDA, SQIVND (reference sequence). Trimming pared 2 bases from V and 6 bases from J, leaving 19 bases between. CDR3 region: CASSIRIEEILHGYTF. CDR3 nucleotides: TGTGCCAGTAGTATAAGGATTGAGGAAATTTTGCATGGCTACACCTTC.

CDR3 nucleotides: TGTGCCAGCAGAACACGGGGGGAGTACAATGAGCAGTTCTTC. Translation: CASRTRGEYNEQFF. J is TRBJ2-1 and V is TRBV6-5; 7 bases match TRBD2. Germline CDR1 is MNHEY and CDR2 is SVGAGI. The CDR3 sequence is 14 residues long. J lost 4 bases, V lost 6 bases, and 6 bases had no gene match.